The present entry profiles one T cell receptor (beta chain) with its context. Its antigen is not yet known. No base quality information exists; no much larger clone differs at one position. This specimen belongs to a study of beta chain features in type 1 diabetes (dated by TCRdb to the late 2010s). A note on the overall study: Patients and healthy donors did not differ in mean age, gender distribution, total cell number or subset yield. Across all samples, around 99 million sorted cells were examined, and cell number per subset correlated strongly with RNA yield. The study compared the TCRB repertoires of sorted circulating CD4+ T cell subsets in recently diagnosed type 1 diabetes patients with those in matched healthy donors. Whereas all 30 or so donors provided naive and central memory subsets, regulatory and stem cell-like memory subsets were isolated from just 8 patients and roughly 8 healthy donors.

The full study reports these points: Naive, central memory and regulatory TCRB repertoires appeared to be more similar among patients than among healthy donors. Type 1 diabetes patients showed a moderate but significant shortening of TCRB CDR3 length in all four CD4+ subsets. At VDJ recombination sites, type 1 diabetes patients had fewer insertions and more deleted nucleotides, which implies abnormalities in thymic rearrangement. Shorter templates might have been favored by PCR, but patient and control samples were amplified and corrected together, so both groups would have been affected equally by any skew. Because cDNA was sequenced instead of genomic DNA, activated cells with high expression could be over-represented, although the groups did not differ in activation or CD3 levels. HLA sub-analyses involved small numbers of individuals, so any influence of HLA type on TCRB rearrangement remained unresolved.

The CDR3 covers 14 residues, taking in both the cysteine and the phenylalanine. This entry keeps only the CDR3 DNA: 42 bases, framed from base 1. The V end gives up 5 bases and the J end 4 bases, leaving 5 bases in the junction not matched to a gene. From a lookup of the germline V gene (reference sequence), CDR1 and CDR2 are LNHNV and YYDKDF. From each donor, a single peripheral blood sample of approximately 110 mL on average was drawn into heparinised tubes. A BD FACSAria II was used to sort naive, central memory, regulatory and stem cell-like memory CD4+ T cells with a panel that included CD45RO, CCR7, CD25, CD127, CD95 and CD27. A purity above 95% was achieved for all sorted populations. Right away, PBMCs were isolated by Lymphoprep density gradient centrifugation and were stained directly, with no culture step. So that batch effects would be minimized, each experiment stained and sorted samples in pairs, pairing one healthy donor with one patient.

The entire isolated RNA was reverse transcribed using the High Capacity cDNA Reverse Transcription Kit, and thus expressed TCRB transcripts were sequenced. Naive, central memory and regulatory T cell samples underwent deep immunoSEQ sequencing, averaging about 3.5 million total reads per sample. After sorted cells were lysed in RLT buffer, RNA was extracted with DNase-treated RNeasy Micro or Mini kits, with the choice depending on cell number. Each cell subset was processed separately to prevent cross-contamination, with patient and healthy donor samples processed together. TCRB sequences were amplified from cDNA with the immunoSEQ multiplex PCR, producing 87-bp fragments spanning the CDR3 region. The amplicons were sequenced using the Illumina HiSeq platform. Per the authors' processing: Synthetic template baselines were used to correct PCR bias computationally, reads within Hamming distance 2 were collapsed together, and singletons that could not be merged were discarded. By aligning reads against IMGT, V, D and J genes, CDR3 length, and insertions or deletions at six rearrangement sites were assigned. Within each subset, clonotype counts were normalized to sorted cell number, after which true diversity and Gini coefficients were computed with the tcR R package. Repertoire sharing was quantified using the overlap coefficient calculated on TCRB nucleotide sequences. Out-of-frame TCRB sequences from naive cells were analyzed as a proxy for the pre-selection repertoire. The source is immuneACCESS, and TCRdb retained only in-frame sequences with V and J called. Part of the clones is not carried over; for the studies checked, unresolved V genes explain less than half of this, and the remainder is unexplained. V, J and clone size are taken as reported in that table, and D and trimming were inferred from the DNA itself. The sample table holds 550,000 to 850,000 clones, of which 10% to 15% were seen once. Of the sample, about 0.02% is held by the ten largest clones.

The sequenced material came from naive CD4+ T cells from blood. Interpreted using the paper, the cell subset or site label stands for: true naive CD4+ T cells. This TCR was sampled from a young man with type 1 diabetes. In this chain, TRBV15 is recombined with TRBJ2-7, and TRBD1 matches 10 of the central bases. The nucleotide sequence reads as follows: TGTGCCACCAGCCGGGGACAGGGGATATACGAGCAGTACTTC. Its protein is CATSRGQGIYEQYF.